The 7 T cell receptor beta chains in this list originate from one sample, sequenced in a study of cytomegalovirus exposure and HLA in healthy donors. The PCR ran on 60 Vbeta and 13 Jbeta primers. The table came from immunoSEQ multiplex PCR; TCRdb's copy has only in-frame clones and leaves some out. The sample has approximately 100,000 clones, around 83% seen once. Material: PBMCs. These TCRs come from a man aged 30-40 years in good health and CMV-seronegative.

This clone was counted between two and nine times. This chain links TRBV25-1 with TRBJ2-2; 7 bases are shared with TRBD1. The germline V gene has CDR1 MGHDK and CDR2 SYGVNS. V lost 8 bases and J lost 5; bases outside the gene matches: 11. The CDR3 has 15 amino acids. CDR3 protein: CASGRVAGGTGELFF. The CDR3 nucleotides read TGTGCCAGCGGTCGTGTTGCAGGGGGAACCGGGGAGCTGTTTTTT.

The rearrangement uses TRBV5-1 and TRBJ2-1; 10 bases align to TRBD2. This CDR3 contains 16 residues. V shed 2 bases, J shed 7 bases, and the junction held 9 bases outside the gene matches. Germline CDR1 SGHRS, CDR2 YFSETQ. For the CDR3, the DNA is TGCGCCAGCAGCTTCACAGCGGGAGGGTCCGGTAATGAGCAGTTCTTC. Protein sequence: CASSFTAGGSGNEQFF.

This clone was seen at least ten times. The chain combines TRBV6-1 with TRBJ2-1, with D tentatively TRBD2 (5 bases). The length of the CDR3 is 15 residues. CDR1 MNHNS and CDR2 SASEGT come from the germline V gene. V gave up 0 bases and J gave up 4 bases, with 10 bases separating them. This CDR3 is CASSEAGEGYNEQFF. The CDR3 coding sequence is TGTGCCAGCAGTGAAGCGGGAGAGGGTTACAATGAGCAGTTCTTC.

This chain uses TRBV7-3 with TRBJ2-1; 7 bases match TRBD2. The CDR3 is made up of 15 amino acids. Germline CDR1 reads SGHTA; CDR2 reads FQGTGA. V was clipped by 5 bases and J by 1 base; unmatched bases: 5. The CDR3 DNA reads as TGTGCCAGCAGCCTCGGGGGGAAATCCTACAATGAGCAGTTCTTC. Residues: CASSLGGKSYNEQFF.

The sample holds one count of this clone. This sequence joins TRBV7-2 and TRBJ2-3, with 8 bases matching TRBD2. Germline trimming cut 5 bases from V and 4 bases from J; bases unmatched to any gene: 5. The CDR3 is made up of 14 amino acids. The V gene's germline CDR1 is SGHTA and CDR2 FQGNSA. CDR3 sequence (DNA): TGTGCCAGCAGCCTCGGGGGGGCAGCAGATACGCAGTATTTT. Amino acid sequence: CASSLGGAADTQYF.

The chain uses TRBV5-1 and TRBJ2-1, with 7 bases lining up with TRBD1. The CDR3 runs 13 residues. V shed 2 bases and J 6 bases; nucleotides not matched to a gene: 2. Germline V CDR1 and CDR2: SGHRS, YFSETQ. The CDR3 reads CASSFRQGNEQFF. The CDR3 DNA sequence: TGCGCCAGCAGCTTCCGACAGGGCAATGAGCAGTTCTTC.

This clone was counted once. V is TRBV6-5 and J is TRBJ2-2; possibly TRBD2 for D (5 bases). V lost 3 bases to trimming and J lost 6 bases, with 14 bases between them. Germline CDR1 reads MNHEY; CDR2 reads SVGAGI. The CDR3 has 15 amino acids. The CDR3 DNA reads as TGTGCCAGCAGTTATCAGCGGCCAGCCCCCGGGGAGCTGTTTTTT. Amino acid sequence: CASSYQRPAPGELFF.